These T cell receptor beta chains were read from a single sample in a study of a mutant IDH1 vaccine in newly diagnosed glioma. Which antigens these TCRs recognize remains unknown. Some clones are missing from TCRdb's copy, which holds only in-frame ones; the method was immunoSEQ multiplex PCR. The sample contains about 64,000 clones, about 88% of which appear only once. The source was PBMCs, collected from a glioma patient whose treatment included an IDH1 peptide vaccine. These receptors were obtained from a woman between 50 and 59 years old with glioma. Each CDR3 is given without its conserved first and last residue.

CDR3: ATSLRGASGVGETQY; V: TRBV15; J: TRBJ2-5
CDR3: ASSSNNRDRETQY; V: TRBV5-4; J: TRBJ2-5
CDR3: ASSLGQGLSEQY; V: TRBV7-9; J: TRBJ2-7
CDR3: ASSPTGNSYEQY; V: TRBV5-4; J: TRBJ2-7
CDR3: ASSSTGQGKGNQPQH; V: TRBV28; J: TRBJ1-5
CDR3: ASGLGREAF; V: TRBV12-5; J: TRBJ1-1
CDR3: ASSPPYNQPQH; V: TRBV7-2; J: TRBJ1-5
CDR3: AIGLAGGPVSDTQY; V: TRBV10-3; J: TRBJ2-3
CDR3: ASSRPPGTFYTEAF; V: TRBV5-6; J: TRBJ1-1
CDR3: ASVAGPYNSPLH; V: TRBV6-1; J: TRBJ1-6
CDR3: ASSATSSHEQY; V: TRBV28; J: TRBJ2-7
CDR3: ASSPLATGELF; V: TRBV18; J: TRBJ2-2
CDR3: ASSPRDSGLGGYEQY; V: TRBV27; J: TRBJ2-7
CDR3: ASSGGPSAGELF; V: TRBV2; J: TRBJ2-2
CDR3: ASSPQREQY; V: TRBV28; J: TRBJ2-7
CDR3: ASSFGTVEQY; V: TRBV5-6; J: TRBJ2-7
CDR3: ASSFGGTSYEQY; V: TRBV5-6; J: TRBJ2-7
CDR3: ASSLAGAPTYEQY; V: TRBV5-4; J: TRBJ2-7
CDR3: ASSLAGQPVREKLF; V: TRBV5-1; J: TRBJ1-4
CDR3: AISESETGHGYT; V: TRBV10-3; J: TRBJ1-2
CDR3: ASNIGRGNTEAF; V: TRBV19; J: TRBJ1-1
CDR3: ASSQRHRYNEQF; V: TRBV19; J: TRBJ2-1
CDR3: ASSQVGGQWYIEAF; V: TRBV4-2; J: TRBJ1-1
CDR3: ASTVDGAGTEAF; V: TRBV7-8; J: TRBJ1-1
CDR3: ASRGTVSEAF; V: TRBV2; J: TRBJ1-1
CDR3: ASSSSSGGVTDTQY; V: TRBV28; J: TRBJ2-3
CDR3: ASRGDRVDYGYT; V: TRBV19; J: TRBJ1-2
CDR3: ASSTDGGNQPQH; V: TRBV5-1; J: TRBJ1-5
CDR3: ASSYRTDNEQF; V: TRBV19; J: TRBJ2-1
CDR3: ASSLSTNEQF; V: TRBV27; J: TRBJ2-1
CDR3: ASSEARGRAGELF; V: TRBV6-1; J: TRBJ2-2
CDR3: ASREGGGTEAF; V: TRBV7-9; J: TRBJ1-1
CDR3: AISERVGTDTQY; V: TRBV10-3; J: TRBJ2-3
CDR3: ASSPQTGNQQETQY; V: TRBV18; J: TRBJ2-5
CDR3: ASSPSTANTEAF; V: TRBV7-2; J: TRBJ1-1
CDR3: ASKVEGGAETQY; V: TRBV2; J: TRBJ2-5
CDR3: ASSPGVDTQY; V: TRBV18; J: TRBJ2-3
CDR3: ASRPGADEKLF; V: TRBV5-1; J: TRBJ1-4
CDR3: ASSPSETQY; V: TRBV2; J: TRBJ2-5
CDR3: ASSEAGQSSANTGELF; V: TRBV2; J: TRBJ2-2
CDR3: ASLPEGSGTDGYT; V: TRBV6-1; J: TRBJ1-2
CDR3: ASTPMGDYEQY; V: TRBV2; J: TRBJ2-7
CDR3: ASSFRQGALDGYT; V: TRBV27; J: TRBJ1-2
CDR3: ASSSLSSYNEQF; V: TRBV6-5; J: TRBJ2-1
CDR3: ASSKGGTDTQY; V: TRBV9; J: TRBJ2-3
CDR3: ASSERPSDPYEQY; V: TRBV6-1; J: TRBJ2-7
CDR3: ASSYSGTQSTDTQY; V: TRBV6-5; J: TRBJ2-3
CDR3: ASSYSGEGTEAF; V: TRBV5-1; J: TRBJ1-1
CDR3: ASSLGTGADYGYT; V: TRBV27; J: TRBJ1-2
CDR3: ATPSGSQETQY; V: TRBV2; J: TRBJ2-5
CDR3: AWSSIRTAGYT; V: TRBV30; J: TRBJ1-2
CDR3: ASSLARKSNTEAF; V: TRBV7-8; J: TRBJ1-1
CDR3: ASSFGQPSETQY; V: TRBV5-6; J: TRBJ2-5
CDR3: ASSPAGTMSYEQY; V: TRBV7-2; J: TRBJ2-7